This T cell receptor (beta chain) was retrieved from a study of CD8+ T cells in alopecia areata. In the study overall: Oral tofacitinib, 5 to 10 mg twice daily, was given in an open-label trial. Tofacitinib therapy lasting 6 to 18 months was followed by 6 months off drug.

Treatment specified: oral pan-JAK inhibitor, 5-10 mg twice daily. Extracted from the samples, RNA was reverse transcribed into cDNA to serve as the sequencing template. The repertoire was sequenced with immunoSEQ multiplex PCR; TCRdb's copy has only in-frame clones and lacks some. The data show about 190,000 clones, 60% to 70% seen once. Worth noting for this clone: Its antigen remains unidentified.

Study conclusions and caveats: In scalp, tofacitinib significantly decreased clonality and expanded CD8+ clones among the top 100. It was lesional scalp, especially alopecia totalis/universalis, that showed higher clonality than normal scalp.

From germline, CDR1 is SGHTA and CDR2 FQGNSA. This CDR3 has 14 residues. With 1 base removed from V and 2 bases from J, the gap between germline ends came to 9 bases. This chain connects TRBV7-2 to TRBJ2-7; D is perhaps TRBD1 (5 bases). The source material was CD4+ T cells sorted from blood, sampled at week 4, from a patient treated with tofacitinib. This TCR was sampled from a human donor with alopecia areata. The CDR3 protein is CASSLGGQTYEQYF. The CDR3 coding sequence is TGTGCCAGCAGCTTAGGGGGCCAAACCTACGAGCAGTACTTC.